This T cell receptor beta chain was captured by sequencing in a study of T cells after yellow fever vaccination. Across the study: Fractions with few cells were prepared using SMART-Seq v4 Ultra Low Input. Study-wide results and limits: The booster response re-showed most primary clones: around 97% CD4, more than 80% CD8.

Universal primer sites and UMIs were introduced during 5'RACE template-switching synthesis of TCR cDNA. TCRdb re-called the 5' RACE reads through MiXCR, storing one row per CDR3 protein. The table has approximately 300,000 distinct CDR3 sequences, about 6.6% seen once. The CDR3 has 11 residues. V was pared by 10 bases and J by 3 bases, with 3 bases of the junction left unmatched. Germline V gene data show CDR1 as SEHNR and CDR2 as FQNEAQ (reference sequence). This clonotype was detected only a few times. Its matching antigen is unknown. The source is a man in his late teens or twenties who received the YFV17D yellow fever vaccine. The source was PBMCs, collected approximately 40 days after the first yellow fever vaccination. The chain joins TRBV7-9 to TRBJ2-7, with 7 bases identical to TRBD1. In DNA form, the CDR3 reads TGTGCCATCGACAGGGACTACGAGCAGTACTTC. Translation: CAIDRDYEQYF.